The rows below give T cell receptor beta chains drawn from one sample of a study of beta chain features in type 1 diabetes. The repertoire was sequenced with immunoSEQ multiplex PCR; TCRdb's copy has only in-frame clones and lacks some. Of around 690,000 clones in the sample, around 11% were seen once. Sequencing was performed on naive CD4+ T cells from blood. Every receptor here comes from a man aged 30-40 years with type 1 diabetes. The CDR3 runs from the conserved cysteine through the conserved F or W. The D gene is left open where the match is weak. Some rows mark clone size as missing; the rest say once, few, many or name a class of expanded clone.

J gene: TRBJ1-5; clone size: NA; V gene: TRBV7-9; D gene: NA; CDR3 protein: CASSGQSDQPQHF; CDR3 DNA: TGTGCCAGCAGTGGGCAGTCGGATCAGCCCCAGCATTTT
J gene: TRBJ1-3; clone size: NA; V gene: TRBV29-1; D gene: NA; CDR3 protein: CSVAGLVGNTIYF; CDR3 DNA: TGCAGCGTTGCGGGTTTGGTTGGAAACACCATATATTTT
J gene: TRBJ2-3; clone size: NA; V gene: TRBV7-2; D gene: TRBD2; CDR3 protein: CASSLREAGGHGDTQYF; CDR3 DNA: TGTGCCAGCAGCTTAAGGGAAGCGGGGGGGCATGGAGATACGCAGTATTTT
J gene: TRBJ1-2; clone size: NA; V gene: TRBV6-1; D gene: NA; CDR3 protein: CASSSDGYTF; CDR3 DNA: TGTGCCAGCAGTTCAGATGGCTACACCTTC
J gene: TRBJ1-4; clone size: NA; V gene: TRBV19; D gene: NA; CDR3 protein: CASSIIRGEDEKLFF; CDR3 DNA: TGTGCCAGTAGTATTATCCGGGGGGAAGATGAAAAACTGTTTTTT
J gene: TRBJ2-7; clone size: NA; V gene: TRBV27; D gene: TRBD1; CDR3 protein: CASRPGTGSYEQYF; CDR3 DNA: TGTGCCAGCAGACCCGGGACAGGGTCCTACGAGCAGTACTTC
J gene: TRBJ1-5; clone size: NA; V gene: TRBV2; D gene: NA; CDR3 protein: CASGRQPQHF; CDR3 DNA: TGTGCCAGCGGACGGCAGCCCCAGCATTTT
J gene: TRBJ2-1; clone size: NA; V gene: TRBV5-1; D gene: TRBD2; CDR3 protein: CASLPGTSGYNEQFF; CDR3 DNA: TGCGCCAGCTTACCCGGGACTAGCGGATACAATGAGCAGTTCTTC
J gene: TRBJ1-6; clone size: NA; V gene: TRBV9; D gene: TRBD1; CDR3 protein: CASSPTGGVSPLHF; CDR3 DNA: TGTGCCAGCAGCCCTACAGGGGGAGTTTCACCCCTCCACTTT
J gene: TRBJ1-4; clone size: NA; V gene: TRBV4-3; D gene: NA; CDR3 protein: CASSQESQGNEKLFF; CDR3 DNA: TGCGCCAGCAGCCAAGAGAGCCAGGGAAATGAAAAACTGTTTTTT
J gene: TRBJ2-3; clone size: NA; V gene: TRBV5-6; D gene: NA; CDR3 protein: CASSLKVLRTDTQYF; CDR3 DNA: TGTGCCAGCAGCTTGAAGGTTTTGCGCACAGATACGCAGTATTTT
J gene: TRBJ1-6; clone size: NA; V gene: TRBV4-3; D gene: NA; CDR3 protein: CASSQDDPYNSPLHF; CDR3 DNA: TGCGCCAGCAGCCAAGATGATCCATATAATTCACCCCTCCACTTT
J gene: TRBJ2-5; clone size: few; V gene: TRBV18; D gene: NA; CDR3 protein: CASSPIQGPGETQYF; CDR3 DNA: TGTGCCAGCTCACCAATCCAGGGCCCGGGAGAGACCCAGTACTTC
J gene: TRBJ2-1; clone size: few; V gene: TRBV30; D gene: NA; CDR3 protein: CAGDSAGRSYNEQFF; CDR3 DNA: TGTGCCGGAGATTCTGCGGGTCGGAGTTACAATGAGCAGTTCTTC
J gene: TRBJ2-1; clone size: NA; V gene: TRBV7-9; D gene: NA; CDR3 protein: CASSAWDRGLAANEQFF; CDR3 DNA: TGTGCCAGCAGCGCCTGGGACAGGGGACTAGCGGCCAATGAGCAGTTCTTC
J gene: TRBJ1-2; clone size: NA; V gene: TRBV28; D gene: NA; CDR3 protein: CASSLFSPGWANYGYTF; CDR3 DNA: TGTGCCAGCAGTTTATTCTCCCCGGGGTGGGCAAACTATGGCTACACCTTC
J gene: TRBJ1-6; clone size: few; V gene: TRBV18; D gene: TRBD1; CDR3 protein: CASSQREIQGTPLHF; CDR3 DNA: TGTGCCAGCTCTCAACGGGAAATACAGGGGACACCCCTCCACTTT
J gene: TRBJ2-2; clone size: few; V gene: TRBV6-5; D gene: NA; CDR3 protein: CASSYLNTGELFF; CDR3 DNA: TGTGCCAGCAGTTACCTTAACACCGGGGAGCTGTTTTTT
J gene: TRBJ2-7; clone size: few; V gene: TRBV4-2; D gene: NA; CDR3 protein: CASSQRRYEQYF; CDR3 DNA: TGTGCCAGCAGCCAGCGACGCTACGAGCAGTACTTC
J gene: TRBJ2-1; clone size: NA; V gene: TRBV4-2; D gene: TRBD2; CDR3 protein: CASSQANSGGAGPYNEQFF; CDR3 DNA: TGTGCCAGCAGCCAAGCCAATAGCGGGGGGGCAGGACCCTACAATGAGCAGTTCTTC
J gene: TRBJ1-6; clone size: NA; V gene: TRBV5-1; D gene: TRBD1; CDR3 protein: CASRGQPNSPLHF; CDR3 DNA: TGCGCCAGCAGGGGACAGCCAAATTCACCCCTCCACTTT
J gene: TRBJ1-2; clone size: few; V gene: TRBV4-3; D gene: NA; CDR3 protein: CASSQDLGKSPYGYTF; CDR3 DNA: TGCGCCAGCAGCCAAGATCTTGGCAAATCCCCCTATGGCTACACCTTC
J gene: TRBJ2-3; clone size: few; V gene: TRBV5-6; D gene: TRBD1; CDR3 protein: CASSYGQGTDTQYF; CDR3 DNA: TGTGCCAGCAGCTACGGACAGGGAACAGATACGCAGTATTTT
J gene: TRBJ2-5; clone size: few; V gene: TRBV7-8; D gene: NA; CDR3 protein: CASSPRRLAETQYF; CDR3 DNA: TGTGCCAGCAGCCCGAGGAGGCTAGCGGAGACCCAGTACTTC
J gene: TRBJ1-2; clone size: few; V gene: TRBV19; D gene: NA; CDR3 protein: CASSHRDVYTF; CDR3 DNA: TGTGCCAGTAGTCACAGGGATGTCTACACCTTC
J gene: TRBJ2-7; clone size: few; V gene: TRBV29-1; D gene: TRBD1; CDR3 protein: CSVERQGYEQYF; CDR3 DNA: TGCAGCGTTGAAAGACAGGGCTATGAGCAGTACTTC
J gene: TRBJ1-2; clone size: few; V gene: TRBV4-2; D gene: TRBD1; CDR3 protein: CASSQVQGAGGYTF; CDR3 DNA: TGTGCCAGCAGCCAAGTACAGGGGGCCGGTGGCTACACCTTC
J gene: TRBJ1-1; clone size: NA; V gene: TRBV4-2; D gene: NA; CDR3 protein: CASSQDRGGGAEAFF; CDR3 DNA: TGTGCCAGCAGCCAAGATCGGGGGGGAGGTGCTGAAGCTTTCTTT
J gene: TRBJ1-2; clone size: NA; V gene: TRBV7-2; D gene: NA; CDR3 protein: CASSSQTGRPPHHTF; CDR3 DNA: TGTGCCAGCAGCTCCCAAACGGGACGCCCTCCCCACCACACCTTC
J gene: TRBJ1-1; clone size: few; V gene: TRBV14; D gene: TRBD1; CDR3 protein: CASSQDRGLTEAFF; CDR3 DNA: TGTGCCAGCAGCCAGGACAGGGGGCTCACTGAAGCTTTCTTT
J gene: TRBJ2-4; clone size: few; V gene: TRBV6-5; D gene: NA; CDR3 protein: CAISEGETTQYF; CDR3 DNA: TGTGCCATCAGTGAGGGGGAAACTACTCAGTACTTC
J gene: TRBJ2-7; clone size: few; V gene: TRBV6-5; D gene: NA; CDR3 protein: CASSRDRNSYEQYF; CDR3 DNA: TGTGCCAGCAGCCGAGACAGAAACTCCTACGAGCAGTACTTC
J gene: TRBJ2-5; clone size: NA; V gene: TRBV11-2; D gene: NA; CDR3 protein: CASSSQPPGRTQYF; CDR3 DNA: TGTGCCAGCAGCTCCCAACCCCCAGGTCGGACCCAGTACTTC
J gene: TRBJ2-2; clone size: NA; V gene: TRBV12-5; D gene: TRBD1; CDR3 protein: CASGLVPGGFSTGELFF; CDR3 DNA: TGTGCTAGTGGTTTGGTTCCAGGGGGCTTTAGCACCGGGGAGCTGTTTTTT
J gene: TRBJ1-2; clone size: NA; V gene: TRBV7-2; D gene: NA; CDR3 protein: CASSFTGMVYGYTF; CDR3 DNA: TGTGCCAGCAGCTTCACGGGGATGGTATATGGCTACACCTTC
J gene: TRBJ2-5; clone size: NA; V gene: TRBV5-1; D gene: TRBD2; CDR3 protein: CASSLELAEETQYF; CDR3 DNA: TGCGCCAGCAGCTTGGAACTAGCGGAAGAGACCCAGTACTTC
J gene: TRBJ1-5; clone size: many; V gene: TRBV19; D gene: TRBD1; CDR3 protein: CASTIRGLANQPQHF; CDR3 DNA: TGTGCCAGTACCATCAGGGGGCTCGCAAATCAGCCCCAGCATTTT
J gene: TRBJ1-2; clone size: few; V gene: TRBV7-2; D gene: TRBD1; CDR3 protein: CASSWAAGTGAYGYTF; CDR3 DNA: TGTGCCAGCAGCTGGGCGGCTGGGACAGGGGCCTATGGCTACACCTTC
J gene: TRBJ2-7; clone size: NA; V gene: TRBV28; D gene: NA; CDR3 protein: CASSDERGEQYF; CDR3 DNA: TGTGCCAGCAGTGATGAAAGGGGCGAGCAGTACTTC
J gene: TRBJ2-3; clone size: NA; V gene: TRBV6-1; D gene: TRBD1; CDR3 protein: CASSEGAGQGWDTQYF; CDR3 DNA: TGTGCCAGCAGTGAAGGAGCGGGACAGGGGTGGGATACGCAGTATTTT
J gene: TRBJ2-1; clone size: NA; V gene: TRBV18; D gene: TRBD1; CDR3 protein: CASSPPGQGGPYNEQFF; CDR3 DNA: TGTGCCAGCTCACCACCGGGACAGGGAGGTCCCTACAATGAGCAGTTCTTC
J gene: TRBJ2-2; clone size: NA; V gene: TRBV23-1; D gene: NA; CDR3 protein: CATRTANTGELFF; CDR3 DNA: TGCGCCACCCGGACAGCGAACACCGGGGAGCTGTTTTTT
J gene: TRBJ1-2; clone size: NA; V gene: TRBV28; D gene: NA; CDR3 protein: CASSFDSGIRGYTF; CDR3 DNA: TGTGCCAGCAGTTTCGACTCAGGGATCCGTGGCTACACCTTC
J gene: TRBJ2-1; clone size: many; V gene: TRBV28; D gene: TRBD2; CDR3 protein: CATEDSPGLAGNEQFF; CDR3 DNA: TGTGCCACGGAGGACAGCCCGGGACTAGCGGGGAATGAGCAGTTCTTC
J gene: TRBJ1-1; clone size: few; V gene: TRBV4-3; D gene: NA; CDR3 protein: CASSQDTRGGEAFF; CDR3 DNA: TGCGCCAGCAGCCAAGACACCCGCGGCGGTGAAGCTTTCTTT
J gene: TRBJ1-6; clone size: NA; V gene: TRBV5-4; D gene: NA; CDR3 protein: CASSWGNPGNSPLHF; CDR3 DNA: TGTGCCAGCAGCTGGGGGAACCCAGGGAATTCACCCCTCCACTTT
J gene: TRBJ2-7; clone size: NA; V gene: TRBV7-9; D gene: TRBD2; CDR3 protein: CASSSQGGVAYEQYF; CDR3 DNA: TGTGCCAGCAGTTCCCAGGGAGGGGTGGCCTACGAGCAGTACTTC
J gene: TRBJ1-2; clone size: few; V gene: TRBV4-3; D gene: NA; CDR3 protein: CASSQDWAEYGYTF; CDR3 DNA: TGCGCCAGCAGCCAAGATTGGGCCGAGTATGGCTACACCTTC
J gene: TRBJ2-5; clone size: few; V gene: TRBV7-9; D gene: NA; CDR3 protein: CASSPLDYQGATQYF; CDR3 DNA: TGTGCCAGCAGCCCCTTGGACTACCAAGGCGCGACCCAGTACTTC
J gene: TRBJ2-3; clone size: few; V gene: TRBV7-2; D gene: TRBD1; CDR3 protein: CASSLARDRPRTDTQYF; CDR3 DNA: TGTGCCAGCAGCTTAGCGCGGGACAGGCCCCGCACAGATACGCAGTATTTT